This TCR beta chain came from a study of CD8 T cells in ankylosing spondylitis. At least ten counts were recorded for this clonotype. Making use of molecular barcodes, quantitative 5'-RACE generated TCR beta libraries. TCRdb recomputed calls from the 5' RACE reads with MiXCR, one row per CDR3 protein. The table includes roughly 150,000 distinct CDR3 sequences, around 32% detected once. With 4 bases removed from V and 1 base from J, the gap between germline ends came to 10 bases. The CDR3 contains 15 residues. Germline-derived CDR1 and CDR2 are LGHNA and YNFKEQ. The sample taken for sequencing was synovial fluid, either unsorted or a sorted T cell fraction (not recorded which). This TCR was sampled from a male donor with ankylosing spondylitis. The chain recombines TRBV4-2 with TRBJ2-2; D may be TRBD2 (5 bases). CDR3 bases: TGTGCCAGCAGCCGGACCGAGGGGAACACCGGGGAGCTGTTTTTT. This codes for CASSRTEGNTGELFF.